This T cell receptor (beta chain) was observed in a study of T cells in Graves' hyperthyroidism and ophthalmopathy (dated by TCRdb to the late 2010s). Notes on the research overall: Peripheral blood was sampled at the time of initial diagnosis, prior to any treatment. The roughly 94 discovery patients were randomly divided into training and test sets at a 7:3 ratio. Whether ophthalmopathy could be predicted prospectively was tested in an independent validation cohort made up of under 20 hyperthyroidism patients plus 17 patients who later progressed to ophthalmopathy. The paper reports TCR Vbeta CDR3 sequencing of some 140 peripheral blood samples: approximately 41 ophthalmopathy, about 75 hyperthyroidism and around 17 progressor patients. In roughly six Graves' hyperthyroidism patients, the study also compared T-cell repertoires from thyroid tissue with T-cell repertoires from blood. To identify TCR V-J signatures that set the groups apart, the researchers used a discovery cohort of about a hundred patients, made up of 43 with Graves' ophthalmopathy and about 59 with stable Graves' hyperthyroidism. After blood sampling, hyperthyroidism patients were treated with methimazole at a starting dose of 30 mg daily, and ophthalmopathy patients were treated with high-dose intravenous methylprednisolone. Overall study results and their limits: Sample size was not statistically predetermined, and investigators were not blinded to group allocation. A 13 V-J signature model separated ophthalmopathy from stable hyperthyroidism, with 87.88% sensitivity and around 84% specificity in cross-validation and 80%/75% in testing. During validation, the model predicted progression to ophthalmopathy a median of about 6.5 months ahead of onset, with more than 55% sensitivity and 72.22% specificity. Most expanded thyroid clonotypes (frequency above 0.001) were also detected in blood, a finding suggesting that blood repertoires may reflect thyroid immune responses.

Graves' hyperthyroidism was defined as stable when no progression to ophthalmopathy occurred over 18 months of follow-up. Hyperthyroidism patients were newly diagnosed, with disease duration under 2 months, and aged 18 to 65 years. Any patient with an uncontrolled infection, another autoimmune disease, pregnancy or lactation was excluded. Clinical symptoms, serum thyroxine and TRAb, thyroid ultrasound, and orbital computed tomography formed the basis for the diagnoses. Ficoll-Paque density gradient centrifugation was used to isolate PBMCs from around 10 ml of fresh peripheral blood. Total RNA was extracted using Trizol reagent, and RNA quality was assessed on an Agilent 2100 Bioanalyzer. The TCR beta CDR3 regions were amplified from RNA transcripts. The first round of RT-PCR for the TCR CDR3 was performed with the HTBI primer set and the Qiagen OneStep RT-PCR kit. The libraries were constructed in a second round of multiplex PCR and then size-selected and purified. Libraries were sequenced paired-end with 100 bp reads on an Illumina HiSeq2000. The authors' pipeline ran thus. SOAPnuke was used to process the raw data, removing reads that contained adapters or uncalled bases, had a mean Phred below 15, or lacked an exact match to the constant primer or identifier. COPE v1.2.5 was used to merge high-quality paired reads, and clonotypes were defined as unique nucleotide sequences. MiTCR v1.1 was used to align clonotypes to the IMGT TRBV, TRBD and TRBJ reference segments. Only V-J combinations with frequency above 0.0001, covering 99.2% of repertoires, were analysed. A TCS score was defined as the ratio between F50 (clonal expansion) and ExV (chaos), using BLOSUM62-based TCRdist between CDR3 peptides within each V-J. Welch's t-statistics and random forest reduced some 510 V-J features to 13, which were used in a naive Bayes classifier (R e1071). TCRdb applied fastp at Q25 and MiXCR to the public reads, then kept only in-frame beta chains. Entries are consolidated by CDR3 protein sequence, retaining the most common genes and DNA. The V and J calls, along with clone size, are taken from TCRdb and not from the paper's own processing. Across this sample there are a few hundred thousand distinct CDR3 sequences, with 11% to 15% seen only once. Around 13% of the sample is taken by the ten largest.

Cut back by 0 bases and 0 bases, the V and J ends lie 11 bases apart. As encoded in the germline V gene (reference sequence), CDR1 is GTSNPN while CDR2 is SVGIG. The CDR3 sequence holds 15 residues, the cysteine and phenylalanine included. Only CDR3 DNA is held: 45 bases, read in frame from base 1. This clonotype was seen repeatedly, ten times or more. Its specific antigen is unknown. No base qualities exist here, and no much larger clone lies one base off it. The TCR originated in a woman between 40 and 55 years old with Graves' hyperthyroidism. The sequenced sample was blood. The V and J segments used are TRBV30 and TRBJ1-1; there is no confident call for the D gene. The DNA sequence follows: TGTGCCTGGAGTGTTCTGGCGGCCCTGAACACTGAAGCTTTCTTT. This codes for CAWSVLAALNTEAFF.